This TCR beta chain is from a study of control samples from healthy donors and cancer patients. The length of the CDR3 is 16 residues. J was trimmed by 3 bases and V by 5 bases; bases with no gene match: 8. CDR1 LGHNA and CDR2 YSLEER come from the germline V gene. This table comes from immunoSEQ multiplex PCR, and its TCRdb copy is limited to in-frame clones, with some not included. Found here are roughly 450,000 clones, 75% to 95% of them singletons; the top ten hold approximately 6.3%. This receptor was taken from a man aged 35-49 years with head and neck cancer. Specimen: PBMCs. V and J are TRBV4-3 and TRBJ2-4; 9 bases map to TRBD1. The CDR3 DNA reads TGCGCCAGCAGCACATGGACAGGGGAGGGCAAAAACATTCAGTACTTC. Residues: CASSTWTGEGKNIQYF.